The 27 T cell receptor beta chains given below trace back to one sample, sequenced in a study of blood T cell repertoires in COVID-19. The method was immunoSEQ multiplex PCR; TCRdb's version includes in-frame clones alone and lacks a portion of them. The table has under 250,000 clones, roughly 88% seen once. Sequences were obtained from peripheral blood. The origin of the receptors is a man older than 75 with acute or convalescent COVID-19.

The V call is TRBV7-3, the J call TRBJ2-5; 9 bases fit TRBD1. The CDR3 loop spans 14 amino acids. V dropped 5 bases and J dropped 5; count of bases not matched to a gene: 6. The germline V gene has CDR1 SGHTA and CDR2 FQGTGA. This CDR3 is CASSPSQGAETQYF. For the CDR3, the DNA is TGTGCCAGCAGCCCATCACAGGGGGCGGAGACCCAGTACTTC.

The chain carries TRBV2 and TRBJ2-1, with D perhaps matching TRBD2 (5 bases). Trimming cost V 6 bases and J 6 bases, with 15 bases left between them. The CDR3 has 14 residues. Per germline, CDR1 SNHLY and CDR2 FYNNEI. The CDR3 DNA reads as TGTGCCAGCAGGCCGGGGTTAGCTTTCAATGAGCAGTTCTTC. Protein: CASRPGLAFNEQFF.

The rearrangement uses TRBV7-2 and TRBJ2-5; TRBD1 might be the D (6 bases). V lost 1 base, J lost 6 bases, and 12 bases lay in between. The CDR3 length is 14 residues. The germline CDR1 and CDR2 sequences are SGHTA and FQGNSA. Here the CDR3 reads CASSLEQGRKTQYF. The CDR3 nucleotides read TGTGCCAGCAGCTTAGAACAGGGTAGAAAGACCCAGTACTTC.

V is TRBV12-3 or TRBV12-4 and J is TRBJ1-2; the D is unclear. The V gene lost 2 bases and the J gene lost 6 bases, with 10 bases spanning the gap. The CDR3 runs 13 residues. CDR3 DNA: TGTGCCAGCAGTTTAAGACGGGAGGATGGCTACACCTTC. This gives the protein CASSLRREDGYTF.

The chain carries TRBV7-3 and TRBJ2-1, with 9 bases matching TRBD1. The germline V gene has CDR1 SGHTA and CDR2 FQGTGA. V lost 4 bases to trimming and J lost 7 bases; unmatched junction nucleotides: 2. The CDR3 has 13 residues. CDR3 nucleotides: TGTGCCAGCAGCTCGGGACAGGGAAATGAGCAGTTCTTC. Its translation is CASSSGQGNEQFF.

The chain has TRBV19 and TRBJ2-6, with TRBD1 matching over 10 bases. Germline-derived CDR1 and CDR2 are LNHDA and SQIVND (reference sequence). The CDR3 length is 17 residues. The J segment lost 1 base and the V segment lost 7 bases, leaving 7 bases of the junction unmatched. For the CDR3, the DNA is TGTGCCAGTAAGCCCGGGACAGGGGTATCTGGGGCCAACGTCCTGACTTTC. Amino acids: CASKPGTGVSGANVLTF.

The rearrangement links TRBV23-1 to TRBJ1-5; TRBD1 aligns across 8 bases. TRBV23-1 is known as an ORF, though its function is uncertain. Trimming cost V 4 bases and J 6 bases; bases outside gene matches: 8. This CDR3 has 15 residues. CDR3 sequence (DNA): TGCGCCAGCAGTCCAGGGCAGGGGGCCACTCAGCCCCAGCATTTT. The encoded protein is CASSPGQGATQPQHF.

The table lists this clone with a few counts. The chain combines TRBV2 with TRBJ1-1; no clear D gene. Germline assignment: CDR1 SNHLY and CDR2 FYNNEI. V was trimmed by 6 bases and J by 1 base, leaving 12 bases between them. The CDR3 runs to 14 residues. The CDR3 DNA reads TGTGCCAGCAGGGGCAGCGAGGGGAACACTGAAGCTTTCTTT. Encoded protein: CASRGSEGNTEAFF.

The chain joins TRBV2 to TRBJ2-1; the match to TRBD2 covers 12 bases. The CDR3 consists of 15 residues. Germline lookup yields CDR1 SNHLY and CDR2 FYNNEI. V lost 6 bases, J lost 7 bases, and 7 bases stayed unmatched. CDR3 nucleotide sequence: TGTGCCAGCAGCCGACTAGCGGGAGATTTTAATGAGCAGTTCTTC. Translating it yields CASSRLAGDFNEQFF.

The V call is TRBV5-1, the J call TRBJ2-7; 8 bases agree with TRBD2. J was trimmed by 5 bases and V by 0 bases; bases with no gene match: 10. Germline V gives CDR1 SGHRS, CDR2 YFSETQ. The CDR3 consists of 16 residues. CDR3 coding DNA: TGCGCCAGCAGCTTGGAGCTACTAGCGGCGGGCGACGAGCAGTACTTC. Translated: CASSLELLAAGDEQYF.

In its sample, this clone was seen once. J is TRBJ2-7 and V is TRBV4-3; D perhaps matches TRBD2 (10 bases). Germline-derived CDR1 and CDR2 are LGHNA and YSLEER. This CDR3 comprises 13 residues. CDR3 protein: CASGGTGSYEQYF. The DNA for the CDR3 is TGCGCTAGCGGGGGGACAGGGTCATACGAGCAGTACTTC.

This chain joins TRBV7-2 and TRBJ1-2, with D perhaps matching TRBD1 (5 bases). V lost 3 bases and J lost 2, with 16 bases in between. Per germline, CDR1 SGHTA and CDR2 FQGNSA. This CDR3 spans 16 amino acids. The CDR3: CASSLGLGPQNYGYTF. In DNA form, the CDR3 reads TGTGCCAGCAGCTTGGGGCTGGGGCCGCAAAACTATGGCTACACCTTC.

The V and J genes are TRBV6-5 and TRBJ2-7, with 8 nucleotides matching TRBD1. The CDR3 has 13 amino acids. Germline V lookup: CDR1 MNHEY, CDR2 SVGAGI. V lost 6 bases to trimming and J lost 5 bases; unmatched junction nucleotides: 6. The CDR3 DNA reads TGTGCCAGCAGGCAGGGGGCCAGGGACGAGCAGTACTTC. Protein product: CASRQGARDEQYF.

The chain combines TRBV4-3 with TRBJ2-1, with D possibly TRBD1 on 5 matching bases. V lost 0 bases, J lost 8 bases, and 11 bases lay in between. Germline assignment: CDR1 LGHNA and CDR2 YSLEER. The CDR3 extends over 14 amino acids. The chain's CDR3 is CASSQEPRGDEQFF. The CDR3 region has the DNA TGCGCCAGCAGCCAAGAACCTAGGGGCGATGAGCAGTTCTTC.

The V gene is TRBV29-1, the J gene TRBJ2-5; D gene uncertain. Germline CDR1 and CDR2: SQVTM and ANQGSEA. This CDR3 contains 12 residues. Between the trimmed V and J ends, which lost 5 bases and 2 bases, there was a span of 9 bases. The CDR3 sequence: CSVLHIQETQYF. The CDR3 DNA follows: TGCAGCGTTCTTCACATTCAAGAGACCCAGTACTTC.

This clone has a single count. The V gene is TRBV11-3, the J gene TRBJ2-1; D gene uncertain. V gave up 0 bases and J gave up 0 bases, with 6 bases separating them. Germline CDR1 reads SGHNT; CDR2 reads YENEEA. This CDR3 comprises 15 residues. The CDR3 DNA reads TGTGCCAGCAGCTTAGATCTTAGCTCCTACAATGAGCAGTTCTTC. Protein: CASSLDLSSYNEQFF. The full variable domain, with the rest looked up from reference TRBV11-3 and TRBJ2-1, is EAGVVQSPRYKIIEKKQPVAFWCNPISGHNTLYWYLQNLGQGPELLIRYENEEAVDDSQLPKDRFSAERLKGVDSTLKIQPAELGDSAVYLCASSLDLSSYNEQFFGPGTRLTVL.

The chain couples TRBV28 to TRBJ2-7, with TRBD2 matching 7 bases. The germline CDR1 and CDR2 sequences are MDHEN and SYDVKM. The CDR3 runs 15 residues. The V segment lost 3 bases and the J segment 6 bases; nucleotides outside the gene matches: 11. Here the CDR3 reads CASSFEAGVRLEQYF. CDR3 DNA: TGTGCCAGCAGTTTCGAGGCGGGAGTTCGACTCGAGCAGTACTTC.

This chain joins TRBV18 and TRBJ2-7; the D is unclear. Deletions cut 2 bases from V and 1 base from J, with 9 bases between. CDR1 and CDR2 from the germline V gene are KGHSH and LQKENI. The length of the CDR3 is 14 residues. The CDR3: CASSPWPNSYEQYF. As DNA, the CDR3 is TGTGCCAGCTCACCATGGCCCAATTCCTACGAGCAGTACTTC.

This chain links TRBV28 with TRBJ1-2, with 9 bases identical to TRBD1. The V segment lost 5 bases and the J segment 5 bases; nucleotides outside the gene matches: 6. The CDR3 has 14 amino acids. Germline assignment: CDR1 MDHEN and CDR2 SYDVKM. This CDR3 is CASSGPDRGYGYTF. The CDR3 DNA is TGTGCCAGCAGTGGTCCGGACAGGGGTTATGGCTACACCTTC.

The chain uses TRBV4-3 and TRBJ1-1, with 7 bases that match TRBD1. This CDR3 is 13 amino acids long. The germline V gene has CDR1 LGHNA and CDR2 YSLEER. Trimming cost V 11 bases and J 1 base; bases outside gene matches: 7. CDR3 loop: CAGSTGPNTEAFF. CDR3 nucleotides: TGCGCCGGTTCGACAGGGCCGAACACTGAAGCTTTCTTT.

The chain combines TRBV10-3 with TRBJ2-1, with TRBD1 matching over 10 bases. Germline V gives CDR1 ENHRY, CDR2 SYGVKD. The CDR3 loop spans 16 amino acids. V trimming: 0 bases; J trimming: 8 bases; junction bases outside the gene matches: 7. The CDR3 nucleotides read TGTGCCATCAGTGAGTCAGGGACAGGGGTTAAGGATGAGCAGTTCTTC. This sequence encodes CAISESGTGVKDEQFF.

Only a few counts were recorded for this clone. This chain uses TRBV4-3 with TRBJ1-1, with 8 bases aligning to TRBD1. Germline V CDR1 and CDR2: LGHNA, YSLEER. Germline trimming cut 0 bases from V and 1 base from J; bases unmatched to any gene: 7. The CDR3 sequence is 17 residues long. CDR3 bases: TGCGCCAGCAGCCAAGATAGGCCTACAGGGGGGAACACTGAAGCTTTCTTT. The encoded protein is CASSQDRPTGGNTEAFF.

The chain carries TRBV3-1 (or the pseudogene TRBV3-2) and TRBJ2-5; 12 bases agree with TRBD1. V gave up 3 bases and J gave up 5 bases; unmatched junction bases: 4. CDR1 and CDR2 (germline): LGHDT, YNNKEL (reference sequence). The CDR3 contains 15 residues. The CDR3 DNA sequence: TGTGCCAGCAGCCAGGGACAGGGGGCGTGGGAGACCCAGTACTTC. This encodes CASSQGQGAWETQYF.

CDR3 in DNA: TGTGCCAGCAGCCGATCGCGAGGAGATACGCAGTATTTT. It encodes CASSRSRGDTQYF. The rearrangement links TRBV4-2 to TRBJ2-3; D is ambiguous. V gave up 4 bases and J gave up 5 bases, with 10 bases separating them. This CDR3 has 13 residues. The germline CDR1 and CDR2 sequences are LGHNA and YNFKEQ.

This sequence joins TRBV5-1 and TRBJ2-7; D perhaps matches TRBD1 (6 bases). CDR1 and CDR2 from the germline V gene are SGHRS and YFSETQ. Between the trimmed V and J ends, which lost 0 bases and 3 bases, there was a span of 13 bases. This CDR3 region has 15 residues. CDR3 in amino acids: CASSLGAGDLYEQYF. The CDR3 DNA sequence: TGCGCCAGCAGCTTGGGGGCAGGGGACCTCTACGAGCAGTACTTC.

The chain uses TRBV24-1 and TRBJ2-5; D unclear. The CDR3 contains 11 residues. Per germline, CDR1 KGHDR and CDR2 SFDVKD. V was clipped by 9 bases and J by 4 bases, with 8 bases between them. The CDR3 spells CATGEGETQYF. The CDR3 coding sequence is TGTGCCACCGGAGAAGGAGAGACCCAGTACTTC.

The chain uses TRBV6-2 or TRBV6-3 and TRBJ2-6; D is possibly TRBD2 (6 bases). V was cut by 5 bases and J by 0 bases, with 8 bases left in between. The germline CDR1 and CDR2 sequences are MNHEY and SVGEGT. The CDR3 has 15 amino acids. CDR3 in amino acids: CASSPGGSGANVLTF. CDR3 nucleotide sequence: TGTGCCAGCAGTCCCGGGGGCTCTGGGGCCAACGTCCTGACTTTC.